A selection of T cell receptor beta chains follows, all from one sample in a study of long-term antiretroviral therapy in people with HIV. Libraries were prepared by immunoSEQ multiplex PCR; TCRdb keeps only in-frame clonotypes and omits some of them. This sample has 9,500 to 13,000 clones, with approximately 90% found just once. The material was unsorted PBMCs, obtained 0.2 years before starting antiretroviral therapy. All receptors derive from a woman aged 40 to 50 with HIV. The CDR3 runs from the conserved cysteine through the conserved F or W. A D gene is named only where the DNA matches it firmly. Clone size is not always given. Where it is, it says once, few, many or a class for expanded clones.

D gene,J gene,clone size,V gene,CDR3 DNA,CDR3 protein
-,TRBJ1-1,-,TRBV10-3,TGTGCCATCAGTGAGTCTAGAGTAGGGGGCACTGAAGCTTTCTTT,CAISESRVGGTEAFF
TRBD1,TRBJ2-3,-,TRBV18,TGTGCCAGCTCACCACCAAGACAGGGTCGAAGCACAGATACGCAGTATTTT,CASSPPRQGRSTDTQYF
TRBD1,TRBJ2-7,-,TRBV7-8,TGTGCCAGCAGCTTCGAGGGGGCCCGCTCACCCTACGAGCAGTACTTC,CASSFEGARSPYEQYF
TRBD1,TRBJ1-2,-,TRBV10-3,TGTGCCATCAGTCTGGACAGGGAGACTTACTATGGCTACACCTTC,CAISLDRETYYGYTF
TRBD1,TRBJ1-4,-,TRBV6-5,TGTGCCAGCAGTGCCGGGACAGGGAGTGAAAAACTGTTTTTT,CASSAGTGSEKLFF
-,TRBJ1-4,-,TRBV5-5,TGTGCCAGCAGCTTGGAAGGGGGGGAAGTAAAACTGTTTTTT,CASSLEGGEVKLFF
-,TRBJ1-2,-,TRBV5-1,TGCGCCAGCAGCTTGTATGGGCAGAGCGGCTACACCTTC,CASSLYGQSGYTF
-,TRBJ1-2,-,TRBV19,TGTGCCAGCCATGACACCCGGGGGGACTTAGCTAACTATGGCTACACCTTC,CASHDTRGDLANYGYTF
-,TRBJ2-7,-,TRBV4-1,TGCGCCAGCAGCCTAACAATAGGACAGTTCTTCGAGCAGTACTTC,CASSLTIGQFFEQYF
TRBD1,TRBJ2-1,-,TRBV10-3,TGTGCCATCAGCGACAGGGGCTCCTACAATGAGCAGTTCTTC,CAISDRGSYNEQFF
TRBD1,TRBJ2-2,-,TRBV5-1,TGCGCCAGCAGCTTGGAACAGGGGCTGCCCACCGGGGAGCTGTTTTTT,CASSLEQGLPTGELFF
TRBD1,TRBJ1-6,-,TRBV6-5,TGTGCCAGCAGTTACGAAGGACAGGGGGATAATTTATCCCTCCACTTT,CASSYEGQGDNLSLHF
-,TRBJ1-1,once,TRBV7-2,TGTGCCAGCAGCTTAACAGACGATGGCACTGAAGCTTTCTTT,CASSLTDDGTEAFF
-,TRBJ1-1,once,TRBV11-2,TGTGCCAGCAGCCTAGGGACGGCTGAAGCTTTCTTT,CASSLGTAEAFF
TRBD1,TRBJ1-4,-,TRBV27,TGTGCCAGCAGTCCCCAGGGGGCTCGAGGAAAACTGTTTTTT,CASSPQGARGKLFF
-,TRBJ2-3,-,TRBV27,TGTGCCAGCAGTTTACCGGGACGAACATCGGATACGCAGTATTTT,CASSLPGRTSDTQYF
-,TRBJ1-2,-,TRBV27,TGTGCCAGCAGTTTAGCCGGGACTCTCACGTATGGCTACACCTTC,CASSLAGTLTYGYTF
TRBD1,TRBJ2-7,-,TRBV7-9,TGTGCCAGCAGCCCGCCCGGGACAGGGGGTGGCGAGCAGTACTTC,CASSPPGTGGGEQYF
-,TRBJ2-7,-,TRBV6-5,TGTGCCAGCAGACGGGCTCAGTATACCTCCTACGAGCAGTACTTC,CASRRAQYTSYEQYF
-,TRBJ1-2,-,TRBV30,TGTGCCTGGGACCGGGTCACAAACTATGGCTACACCTTC,CAWDRVTNYGYTF
-,TRBJ1-5,once,TRBV18,TGTGCCAGCTCACTCGGCACAGGAGGAAACAATCAGCCCCAGCATTTT,CASSLGTGGNNQPQHF
-,TRBJ2-7,-,TRBV19,TGTGCCAGTAGTAGGGACATCGCCTACGAGCAGTACTTC,CASSRDIAYEQYF
TRBD1,TRBJ1-1,once,TRBV7-9,TGTGCCAGCAGCGCTCCGGGACAGGGGGGCTTTCGGGCTTTCTTT,CASSAPGQGGFRAFF
-,TRBJ2-7,few,TRBV5-1,TGCGCCAGCAGCTCCTCGGTGGGGGGCTACGAGCAGTACTTC,CASSSSVGGYEQYF
TRBD2,TRBJ2-5,-,TRBV2,TGTGCCAGCAGGGCACTAGCGGGGGGGATCGAGACCCAGTACTTC,CASRALAGGIETQYF
-,TRBJ1-3,-,TRBV11-2,TGTGCCAGCAGCCCGAACCTTGGAAACACCATATATTTT,CASSPNLGNTIYF
TRBD1,TRBJ1-2,-,TRBV19,TGTGCCAGTAGTAGGCCCGGGACAGCAGCTAACTATGGCTACACCTTC,CASSRPGTAANYGYTF
-,TRBJ1-2,-,TRBV4-3,TGCGCCAGCAGCCAGAAAGGTCATGTTACAGGGTTTGGCTATGGCTACACCTTC,CASSQKGHVTGFGYGYTF
-,TRBJ2-1,-,TRBV7-7,TGTGCCAGCAGCCCCGGGACGGCCTACAATGAGCAGTTCTTC,CASSPGTAYNEQFF